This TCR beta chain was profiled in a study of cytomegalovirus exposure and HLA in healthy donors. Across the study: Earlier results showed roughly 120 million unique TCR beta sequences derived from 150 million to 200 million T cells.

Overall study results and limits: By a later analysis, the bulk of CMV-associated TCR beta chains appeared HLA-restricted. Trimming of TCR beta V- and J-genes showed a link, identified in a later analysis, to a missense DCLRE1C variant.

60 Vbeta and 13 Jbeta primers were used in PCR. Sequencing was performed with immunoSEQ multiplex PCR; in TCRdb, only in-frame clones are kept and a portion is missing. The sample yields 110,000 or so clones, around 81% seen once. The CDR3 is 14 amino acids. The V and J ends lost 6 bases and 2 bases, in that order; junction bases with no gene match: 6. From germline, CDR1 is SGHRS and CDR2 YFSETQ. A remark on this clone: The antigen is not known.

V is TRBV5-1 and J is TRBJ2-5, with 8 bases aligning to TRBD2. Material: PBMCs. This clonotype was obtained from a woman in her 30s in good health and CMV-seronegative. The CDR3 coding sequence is TGCGCCAGCACACAGCGGGGGCGGCAAGAGACCCAGTACTTC. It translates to CASTQRGRQETQYF.